This T cell receptor (beta chain) was identified during a study of T cells after yellow fever vaccination. Overall study findings and caveats: Within FACS-sorted repertoires, abundant clonotypes contaminating from the bulk population could be present. Post-booster repertoires again held most primary-vaccination clones (roughly 96% CD4, around 90% CD8).

This clonotype has more than one count but fewer than ten. What it binds is unknown. The CDR3 extends over 14 amino acids. From germline, CDR1 is SGHTA and CDR2 FQGNSA. Trimming cost V 6 bases and J 5 bases; bases outside gene matches: 5. MiXCR, run by TCRdb on the 5' RACE reads, gives a single entry per CDR3 protein. The sample lists 300,000 to 400,000 distinct CDR3 sequences; approximately 11% were seen once. The receptor was isolated from a man aged 18 to 29 who received the YFV17D yellow fever vaccine. The rearrangement uses TRBV7-2 and TRBJ2-5, with 11 positions matching TRBD1. Material: CD4+ T cells sorted from PBMCs, obtained 45 days after the yellow fever booster vaccination. The DNA for the CDR3 is TGTGCCAGCAGTGCGGACAGGGGGCGTGAGACCCAGTACTTC. It specifies CASSADRGRETQYF. The variable domain in full, with the rest retrieved from reference TRBV7-2 and TRBJ2-5, is GAGVSQSPSNKVTEKGKDVELRCDPISGHTALYWYRQSLGQGLEFLIYFQGNSAPDKSGLPSDRFSAERTGGSVSTLTIQRTQQEDSAVYLCASSADRGRETQYFGPGTRLLVL.